This TCR beta chain was sequenced in a study of tumor-infiltrating lymphocytes in oesophageal squamous cell carcinoma. TCRdb recomputed calls from the PCR reads with MiXCR, one row per CDR3 protein. The table lists just under 20,000 distinct CDR3 sequences, roughly two fifths of them singletons. The CDR3 extends over 15 amino acids. Germline V lookup: CDR1 SGHAT, CDR2 FQNNGV. The specimen sequenced was normal esophageal tissue next to the tumor. V gene TRBV11-2 combines with J gene TRBJ2-4; TRBD2 matches 9 bases. The J call may be faulty, since TRBJ2-5 better matches the DNA end. The source of this sequence is a male donor with esophageal squamous cell carcinoma. The CDR3, as DNA: TGTGCCAGCAGCTTACAAAGCGGGAGGTGGGAGACCCAGTACTTC. Its protein product is CASSLQSGRWETQYF.